The text below deals with one TCR beta chain. The table lists this clone with a few counts. No antigen is known for it. Qualities for individual bases were not recorded, and no much larger clone is one base off. The CDR3 measures 16 amino acids from cysteine to phenylalanine. CDR3 DNA is the only sequence kept; it has 48 bases, read in frame from the first base. V is cut back by 10 bases and J by 0 bases, with 12 bases in the junction unmatched. CDR1 is given as SGHAT and CDR2 as FQNNGV, both from the germline V gene. This sample was taken from a study of blood T cell repertoires in COVID-19 (dated by TCRdb to 2020 to 2021). Broadly, across the study: Samples covering the acute and convalescent phases of COVID-19 were provided by collaborators in the United States, Italy and Spain. Where available, HLA class I and class II types were obtained from metadata supplied by the sample provider rather than from assay-based typing. A freely available public database, intended as a resource for researchers studying the immune response to SARS-CoV-2, is where the repertoires were released. The samples were drawn from two sources: the first 160 participants of the ongoing ImmuneRACE study, and fewer than 1,500 subjects contributed by 6 global collaborators. Sample metadata almost always included a de-identified subject ID, COVID-19 status, age in years and sex. The material from the prospective study consisted of cDNA or gDNA derived from T cells, B-cell-depleted T cells, or PBMCs. Deeply sampled blood TCRbeta repertoires from subjects exposed to, actively infected with, or recovered from COVID-19 were included in the dataset.

The immunoSEQ Assay, a bias-controlled multiplex PCR, was used to amplify TCRbeta CDR3 regions from genomic DNA. As for how the authors treated the data: The number of nucleated cells in each sample was estimated from the amplification of reference gene primers within the assay. To quantify the absolute abundance of each unique TCRbeta CDR3 rearrangement, sequence reads were collapsed and filtered. Productive Simpson clonality was computed per sample as the square root of Simpson's diversity index over productive rearrangements. The source is immuneACCESS, and TCRdb retained only in-frame sequences with V and J called. Part of the clones is not carried over; for the studies checked, unresolved V genes explain less than half of this, and the remainder is unexplained. From that table come the V and J calls and clone size; the DNA was used to work out D and trimming. Within this sample are hundreds of thousands of clones, with roughly 87% of them counted one time only. Around 0.9% of the sample is held by the ten biggest clonotypes.

Study-wide conclusions, independent of this receptor: The amount of clinical and demographic metadata varied by source and participant and was provided uncurated.

Participants in the prospective study were aged about 18 to 89 years, lived in about two dozen United States geographic areas, and enrolled through a virtual design. To assign participants to cohorts, the prospective study relied on clinical history that participants themselves reported in a screening survey and a study questionnaire. ImmuneRACE Cohort 3 recovered participants were defined by two consecutive negative NP/OP PCR tests, healthcare professional clearance, or symptom resolution. Mobile phlebotomists in the prospective study collected whole blood, serum and a nasopharyngeal or oropharyngeal swab from every participant. Over a roughly 2-month period, participants in the prospective study had the option of providing additional blood draws and questionnaires. Before DNA extraction, blood samples from the prospective study were shipped at room temperature or frozen.

What was sequenced was PBMCs or T cells enriched from blood (not recorded which). The chain links TRBV11-2 with TRBJ1-3; TRBD1 matches 7 bases in the middle. This TCR came from a woman between 25 and 40 years old who had recovered from COVID-19. The nucleotides are TGTGCCACCACGGAAGGGGGCCGACGCTCTGGAAACACCATATATTTT. It translates to CATTEGGRRSGNTIYF.